Below, one T cell receptor beta chain is given with its context. Clones were sequenced by immunoSEQ multiplex PCR, and TCRdb holds only the in-frame ones, with some missing. The repertoire includes under 100,000 clones, over 75% of them detected once, and over 2.5% sits in the top ten. This record comes from a study of glioma-infiltrating T cells after dendritic cell vaccination. Trimming took off 0 bases at V and 3 bases at J, with 12 bases between the two ends. CDR3 length: 15 amino acids. From germline, CDR1 is SGHRS and CDR2 YFSETQ. This material consisted of blood, taken before dendritic cell vaccination. The TCR sequence derives from a human donor with glioblastoma. The chain is built from TRBV5-1 and TRBJ1-2; maybe TRBD1 (5 bases). The CDR3 nucleotides are TGCGCCAGCAGCTTGGCCTCAGGGTCGGACTATGGCTACACCTTC. Translated, it gives CASSLASGSDYGYTF.